The 7 T cell receptor beta chains listed next were all sequenced from one sample in a study of long-term antiretroviral therapy in people with HIV. Researchers report immunoSEQ v3.0 was run at survey level. The assay was immunoSEQ multiplex PCR, and TCRdb's table has in-frame clones only and misses some. This table holds tens of thousands of clones, roughly 80% found once. The input for sequencing was unsorted PBMCs, taken 0.4 years after starting antiretroviral therapy. The receptors come from a man aged 50 to 60 with HIV.

In its sample, this clone was seen a few times. The gene calls are TRBV19 and TRBJ2-7; TRBD1 agrees at 11 bases. Germline-derived CDR1 and CDR2 are LNHDA and SQIVND (reference sequence). The junction had 7 bases not matched to a gene; V was cut back by 9 bases and J by 3 bases. The CDR3 has 14 residues. CDR3 nucleotides: TGTGCCAGCTCCCAGGGGACAGGGGGCTACGAGCAGTACTTC. Translating it yields CASSQGTGGYEQYF.

The count of this clone is one. The J gene is TRBJ2-7, the V gene TRBV7-2, with no clear D. Germline V gene sequence: CDR1 SGHTA, CDR2 FQGNSA. V was pared by 3 bases and J by 3 bases, with 12 bases between. This CDR3 comprises 14 residues. CDR3 DNA sequence: TGTGCCAGCAGCTTGACCGGTGGGCTCTACGAGCAGTACTTC. It codes for CASSLTGGLYEQYF. Combining the CDR3 with reference TRBV7-2 and TRBJ2-7 gives the whole variable domain GAGVSQSPSNKVTEKGKDVELRCDPISGHTALYWYRQSLGQGLEFLIYFQGNSAPDKSGLPSDRFSAERTGGSVSTLTIQRTQQEDSAVYLCASSLTGGLYEQYFGPGTRLTVT.

The J gene is TRBJ1-1, the V gene TRBV5-6; tentatively, D is TRBD1 (5 bases). Germline V gene data show CDR1 as SGHDT and CDR2 as YYEEEE. The CDR3 has 15 amino acids. Trimming stripped 3 bases from V and 0 bases from J, with 12 bases between. CDR3 residues: CASSSMGRMNTEAFF. As DNA, the CDR3 is TGTGCCAGCAGCTCTATGGGACGGATGAACACTGAAGCTTTCTTT.

In this sample, this clone turned up a few times. This chain joins TRBV2 and TRBJ1-1; D ambiguous. Germline CDR1 is SNHLY and CDR2 is FYNNEI. This CDR3 has 11 residues. Trimming removed 8 bases at V and 3 bases at J, with 7 bases between. CDR3 in amino acids: CASGPYTEAFF. For the CDR3, the DNA is TGTGCCAGCGGCCCGTACACTGAAGCTTTCTTT. Complete variable domain (other parts from reference TRBV2 and TRBJ1-1): EPEVTQTPSHQVTQMGQEVILRCVPISNHLYFYWYRQILGQKVEFLVSFYNNEISEKSEIFDDQFSVERPDGSNFTLKIRSTKLEDSAMYFCASGPYTEAFFGQGTRLTVV.

This clone was counted between two and nine times. The rearrangement uses TRBV2 and TRBJ1-2; D gene unclear. This CDR3 contains 12 residues. The germline gives CDR1 SNHLY, CDR2 FYNNEI. The V end lost 8 bases, the J end lost 0 bases, and 7 bases lay between the germline ends. CDR3 nucleotides: TGTGCCAGCCGGACGGCTAACTATGGCTACACCTTC. Residues: CASRTANYGYTF.

The chain couples TRBV6-1 to TRBJ1-2; D ambiguous. This CDR3 contains 18 residues. The V gene lost 0 bases and the J gene lost 1 base, with 18 bases spanning the gap. Germline loops: CDR1 MNHNS, CDR2 SASEGT. The CDR3 coding sequence is TGTGCCAGCAGTGAAGCGTACCCGACAAGGACCGTTAACTATGGCTACACCTTC. The encoded protein is CASSEAYPTRTVNYGYTF.

The chain couples TRBV7-9 to TRBJ1-4; D unresolved. CDR1 SEHNR and CDR2 FQNEAQ come from the germline V gene (reference sequence). The CDR3 extends over 14 amino acids. Trimming took 1 base from V and 3 from J, leaving 6 bases between them. CDR3 region: CASSLERANEKLFF. Here the CDR3 DNA reads TGTGCCAGCAGCTTAGAGCGAGCTAATGAAAAACTGTTTTTT.